The rows below give T cell receptor beta chains drawn from one sample of a study of blood T cell repertoires in COVID-19. Profiling relied on immunoSEQ multiplex PCR, and the TCRdb table lists in-frame clones only, not all of them. The sample holds about 140,000 clones, 80% to 85% seen once. Sequenced material: peripheral blood. These receptors were taken from a woman aged 60-75 years with acute or convalescent COVID-19. Both conserved end residues are part of each CDR3. A D gene is named only where the DNA matches it firmly. Rows may omit the clone size; those that give it use once, few, many or a size class.

TRBJ1-6,TRBV2,.,.,CASRAPGTFKNSPLHF,TGTGCCAGCAGAGCCCCCGGGACATTTAAAAATTCACCCCTCCACTTT
TRBJ2-2,TRBV30,.,.,CACGGPGELFF,TGTGCCTGCGGGGGGCCCGGGGAGCTGTTTTTT
TRBJ2-7,TRBV2,TRBD2,.,CASSVSGREGRNEQYF,TGTGCCAGCAGCGTCAGTGGGCGGGAGGGTAGGAACGAGCAGTACTTC
TRBJ2-1,TRBV5-1,TRBD2,once,CASSSTPLARPVSSYNEQFF,TGCGCCAGCAGCTCTACCCCACTAGCGCGTCCGGTCAGTTCCTACAATGAGCAGTTCTTC
TRBJ2-1,TRBV27,TRBD1,.,CASTSTQGAPVVHEQFF,TGTGCCAGCACCAGCACACAGGGGGCGCCGGTCGTACATGAGCAGTTCTTC
TRBJ2-7,TRBV4-1,.,few,CASSQDRGTYEQYF,TGCGCCAGCAGCCAAGATAGGGGGACCTACGAGCAGTACTTC
TRBJ2-1,TRBV7-8,TRBD1,.,CASSIPPGQPSREQFF,TGTGCCAGCAGCATTCCTCCGGGACAGCCCTCCCGCGAGCAGTTCTTC
TRBJ2-7,TRBV4-1,TRBD2,.,CASSRVGTSAYEQYF,TGCGCCAGCAGCCGAGTCGGGACTAGCGCCTACGAGCAGTACTTC
TRBJ2-6,TRBV28,TRBD1,.,CASSLSTGGANVLTF,TGTGCCAGCAGTTTATCGACAGGGGGGGCCAACGTCCTGACTTTC
TRBJ2-1,TRBV7-9,TRBD1,.,CASRRQGNEQFF,TGTGCCAGCAGACGACAGGGTAATGAGCAGTTCTTC
TRBJ1-3,TRBV28,.,.,CASSFGNRGETIYF,TGTGCCAGCAGTTTCGGGAACCGGGGTGAGACCATATATTTT
TRBJ2-5,TRBV20-1,.,.,CSARNWTQYF,TGCAGTGCTAGGAACTGGACCCAGTACTTC
TRBJ2-1,TRBV28,TRBD2,.,CASKSGSSYNEQFF,TGTGCCAGCAAGAGCGGGAGCAGTTACAATGAGCAGTTCTTC
TRBJ2-2,TRBV24-1,TRBD1,.,CASSGTGGPNTGELFF,TGTGCCTCCTCCGGGACAGGGGGACCGAACACCGGGGAGCTGTTTTTT
TRBJ1-1,TRBV3-1/TRBV3-2,.,few,CASRLAGEGTEAFF,TGTGCCAGTCGCCTGGCAGGGGAGGGGACTGAAGCTTTCTTT
TRBJ2-1,TRBV4-1,TRBD2,.,CASSQDESVAGYNEQFF,TGCGCCAGCAGCCAAGATGAATCGGTAGCGGGATACAATGAGCAGTTCTTC
TRBJ2-5,TRBV7-2,TRBD2,.,CASSHSGNTQYF,TGTGCCAGCAGCCATAGCGGGAACACCCAGTACTTC
TRBJ1-5,TRBV28,.,.,CASSTGTRDSNQPQHF,TGTGCCAGCAGTACGGGGACAAGGGATAGCAATCAGCCCCAGCATTTT
TRBJ1-2,TRBV18,TRBD1,once,CASSPGQGVNYGYTF,TGTGCCAGCTCCCCGGGACAGGGGGTTAACTATGGCTACACCTTC
TRBJ2-1,TRBV5-1,TRBD2,once,CASRPGLELGNEQFF,TGCGCCAGCAGACCCGGACTAGAATTGGGCAATGAGCAGTTCTTC
TRBJ2-7,TRBV7-8,TRBD2,few,CASSILAGAYEQYF,TGTGCCAGCAGCATTCTAGCGGGAGCCTACGAGCAGTACTTC
TRBJ2-1,TRBV7-8,TRBD2,.,CASSFREGAYNEQFF,TGTGCCAGCAGCTTCCGGGAGGGTGCCTACAATGAGCAGTTCTTC
TRBJ1-4,TRBV30,.,.,CAWRDTGDPYEKLFF,TGTGCCTGGAGGGACACAGGAGATCCCTATGAAAAACTGTTTTTT
TRBJ1-3,TRBV9,.,.,CASSATLSGGAGGNTIYF,TGTGCCAGCAGCGCCACCCTCTCGGGAGGGGCAGGAGGAAACACCATATATTTT
TRBJ1-3,TRBV19,TRBD1,many,CASRRGGAETTIYF,TGTGCCAGTAGGCGAGGGGGCGCAGAGACCACCATATATTTT
TRBJ1-5,TRBV29-1,TRBD1,.,CSASTGQDFNQPQHF,TGCAGCGCTAGCACGGGACAGGACTTCAATCAGCCCCAGCATTTT
TRBJ2-5,TRBV13,TRBD2,.,CASSPSGRPHETQYF,TGTGCCAGCAGCCCTAGCGGGAGGCCCCATGAGACCCAGTACTTC
TRBJ2-7,TRBV5-1,TRBD1,.,CASSLGQGALNEQYF,TGCGCCAGCAGCTTAGGACAGGGGGCGCTTAACGAGCAGTACTTC
TRBJ2-1,TRBV28,TRBD2,once,CASSLSVLAGAEQFF,TGTGCCAGCAGTTTATCGGTACTAGCGGGAGCCGAGCAGTTCTTC
TRBJ1-1,TRBV3-1/TRBV3-2,TRBD1,.,CASSPTGTEHPEAFF,TGTGCCAGCAGCCCGACAGGGACCGAACACCCTGAAGCTTTCTTT
TRBJ1-5,TRBV30,.,.,CAWSEMGQSNQPQHF,TGTGCCTGGAGCGAAATGGGCCAATCCAATCAGCCCCAGCATTTT
TRBJ2-1,TRBV19,.,.,CASSGGQYHYNEQFF,TGTGCCAGTAGTGGCGGACAGTACCATTACAATGAGCAGTTCTTC
TRBJ1-5,TRBV7-6,.,.,CASSDVGRPQHF,TGTGCCAGCAGCGACGTTGGGAGGCCCCAGCATTTT
TRBJ2-3,TRBV7-8,TRBD2,.,CASSPGGDRAISGTSGRADTQYF,TGTGCCAGCAGCCCGGGGGGGGACAGGGCTATCTCCGGGACTAGCGGGAGGGCAGATACGCAGTATTTT
TRBJ2-7,TRBV20-1,TRBD2,.,CSASFGGGPHEQYF,TGCAGTGCTAGTTTCGGGGGAGGGCCACACGAGCAGTACTTC
TRBJ2-3,TRBV3-1/TRBV3-2,.,once,CASSRSGPSTDTQYF,TGTGCCAGCAGCCGTAGCGGCCCTAGCACAGATACGCAGTATTTT
TRBJ1-1,TRBV9,.,.,CASSPRPNTEAFF,TGTGCCAGCAGCCCCAGGCCGAACACTGAAGCTTTCTTT
TRBJ1-1,TRBV13,TRBD1,.,CASSSGQGGLTEAFF,TGTGCCAGCAGCTCAGGACAGGGGGGACTCACTGAAGCTTTCTTT
TRBJ2-7,TRBV6-6,.,.,CASSSRQVAYEQYF,TGTGCCAGCAGTTCCCGACAGGTCGCCTACGAGCAGTACTTC
TRBJ2-7,TRBV2,.,.,CAGWDTYSYEQYF,TGTGCCGGCTGGGACACCTACTCCTACGAGCAGTACTTC
TRBJ1-5,TRBV2,.,.,CASRVGSNQPQHF,TGTGCCAGCCGGGTTGGCAGCAATCAGCCCCAGCATTTT
TRBJ2-1,TRBV7-2,TRBD1,.,CASRVQGAAYNEQFF,TGTGCCAGCAGGGTACAGGGGGCGGCCTATAATGAGCAGTTCTTC
TRBJ2-1,TRBV28,TRBD2,.,CASSEGLAEYNEQFF,TGTGCCAGCAGCGAGGGACTAGCGGAATACAATGAGCAGTTCTTC
TRBJ2-2,TRBV9,.,.,CASSVGGGRTGELFF,TGTGCCAGCAGCGTAGGCGGAGGGAGGACCGGGGAGCTGTTTTTT
TRBJ1-1,TRBV19,TRBD1,.,CASSGDRGLGSEAFF,TGTGCCAGTAGTGGGGACAGGGGGCTAGGGAGTGAAGCTTTCTTT
TRBJ2-2,TRBV5-6,.,.,CASSFGLAMRTGELFF,TGTGCCAGCAGCTTCGGTCTAGCGATGAGGACCGGGGAGCTGTTTTTT
TRBJ2-7,TRBV7-9,TRBD2,.,CASSLEAGGTYEQYF,TGTGCCAGCAGCTTAGAAGCGGGAGGGACCTACGAGCAGTACTTC
TRBJ2-4,TRBV25-1,.,.,CASRAPGNIQYF,TGTGCCAGCAGGGCCCCGGGAAACATTCAGTACTTC
TRBJ2-2,TRBV7-3,TRBD2,.,CASSLELDKWEREVLTGELFF,TGTGCCAGCAGCTTAGAGCTCGACAAATGGGAGCGGGAGGTTCTAACCGGGGAGCTGTTTTTT
TRBJ2-2,TRBV5-1,.,.,CASSLDVGELFF,TGCGCCAGCAGCCTAGACGTAGGGGAGCTGTTTTTT
TRBJ1-3,TRBV28,.,.,CASSSLRKSGNTIYF,TGTGCCAGCAGTAGCCTCCGTAAATCTGGAAACACCATATATTTT
TRBJ1-2,TRBV12-3/TRBV12-4,.,.,CASSPDWHGYTF,TGTGCCAGCAGCCCCGATTGGCATGGCTACACCTTC
TRBJ1-1,TRBV7-2,.,.,CASSQQVTEAFF,TGTGCCAGCAGCCAACAAGTTACTGAAGCTTTCTTT
TRBJ2-7,TRBV30,TRBD2,.,CAWSVRTSGRSSSYEQYF,TGTGCCTGGAGTGTACGGACTAGCGGGAGGTCGAGCTCCTACGAGCAGTACTTC